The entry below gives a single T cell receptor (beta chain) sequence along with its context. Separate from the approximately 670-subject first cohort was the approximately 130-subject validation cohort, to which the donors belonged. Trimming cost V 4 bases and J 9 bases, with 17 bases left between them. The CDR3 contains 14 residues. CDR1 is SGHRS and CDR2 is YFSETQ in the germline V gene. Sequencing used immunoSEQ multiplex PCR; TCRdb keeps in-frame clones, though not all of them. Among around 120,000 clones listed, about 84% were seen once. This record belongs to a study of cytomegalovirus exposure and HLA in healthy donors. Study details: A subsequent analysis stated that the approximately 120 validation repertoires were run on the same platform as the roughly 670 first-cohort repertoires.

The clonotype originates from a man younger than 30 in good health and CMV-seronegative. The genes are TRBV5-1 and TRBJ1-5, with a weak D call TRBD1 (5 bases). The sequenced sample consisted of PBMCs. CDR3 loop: CASSPAGDSGPQHF. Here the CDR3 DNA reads TGCGCCAGCAGCCCGGCGGGGGATTCAGGGCCCCAGCATTTT.